Below, 9 T cell receptor beta chains from the same sample are listed, as sequenced in a study of OX40 agonist ivuxolimab in advanced cancers. The data were produced by immunoSEQ multiplex PCR, yet TCRdb's version contains in-frame clones alone and is incomplete. This sample has about 69,000 clones; roughly 92% occur once, and the top ten carry 0.25% to 0.35%. The sequencing used CD4+ or CD8+ T cells sorted from blood, collected in a trial of the OX40 agonist ivuxolimab. The receptors originated from an adult with an advanced solid tumor such as melanoma, head and neck, liver or kidney cancer.

The chain is built from TRBV14 and TRBJ2-3, with 7 bases lining up with TRBD2. This CDR3 is built from 17 residues. V was clipped by 2 bases and J by 5 bases; unmatched bases: 13. Germline V lookup: CDR1 SGHDN, CDR2 FVKESK. CDR3 region: CASSQSSSGLMGDTQYF. In DNA form, the CDR3 reads TGTGCCAGCAGCCAATCGTCTAGCGGCCTAATGGGAGATACGCAGTATTTT.

This clone was seen just once. The gene calls are TRBV30 and TRBJ1-2, with D unclear. CDR1 GTSNPN and CDR2 SVGIG come from the germline V gene (reference sequence). V was clipped by 0 bases and J by 5 bases, with 16 bases between them. The CDR3 spans 15 residues. CDR3 residues: CAWSVGGDGMYGYTF. The CDR3 nucleotides are TGTGCCTGGAGTGTAGGAGGCGATGGAATGTATGGCTACACCTTC.

J is TRBJ2-1 and V is TRBV6-5; D call uncertain. This CDR3 is 15 amino acids long. V lost 8 bases to trimming and J lost 2 bases, with 16 bases between them. Germline V lookup: CDR1 MNHEY, CDR2 SVGAGI. CDR3 coding DNA: TGTGCCAGCTCCTTGGTGGCCGCCCCCTACAATGAGCAGTTCTTC. Translation gives CASSLVAAPYNEQFF.

The chain has TRBV30 and TRBJ2-7; 10 nucleotides line up with TRBD2. Germline V gene lookup returns CDR1 GTSNPN and CDR2 SVGIG (reference sequence). This CDR3 is 14 amino acids long. V lost 3 bases and J lost 6; bases outside the gene matches: 8. CDR3 amino acids: CAWRTSGRAIEQYF. In DNA form, the CDR3 reads TGTGCCTGGAGAACGAGCGGGAGGGCCATCGAGCAGTACTTC.

This sequence joins TRBV11-2 and TRBJ2-1; either TRBD1 or TRBD2 may supply D (5 bases each). V shed 5 bases and J shed 5 bases, with 13 bases lying between them. This CDR3 contains 14 residues. The germline V gene encodes CDR1 SGHAT and CDR2 FQNNGV. The chain's CDR3 is CASSPSGTHNEQFF. CDR3 DNA sequence: TGTGCCAGCAGCCCCTCCGGGACCCACAATGAGCAGTTCTTC.

Notes on this clone: Within the sample, other DNA sequences also encode this same CDR3. The chain has TRBV19 and TRBJ1-1; D gene unclear. The CDR3 has 13 amino acids. Trimming stripped 2 bases from V and 1 base from J, with 5 bases between. Per the germline V gene, CDR1 is LNHDA and CDR2 is SQIVND (reference sequence). The CDR3 DNA reads as TGTGCCAGTAGTATATGGGGGAACACTGAAGCTTTCTTT. It translates to CASSIWGNTEAFF.

The chain links TRBV7-9 to TRBJ1-5; 9 bases map to TRBD1. There are 16 residues in the CDR3. From germline, CDR1 is SEHNR and CDR2 FQNEAQ (reference sequence). V lost 4 bases to trimming and J lost 7 bases; unmatched junction nucleotides: 11. DNA for the CDR3: TGTGCCAGCAGCTCCGAGGGGACAGGGTTTTTACAGCCCCAGCATTTT. Its protein product is CASSSEGTGFLQPQHF.

The table lists this clone with a count of one. The V and J genes are TRBV5-1 and TRBJ2-3, with D possibly being TRBD1 or TRBD2 (5 bases each). CDR3 size: 15 residues. Trimming shortened V by 5 bases and J by 4 bases, and 17 bases separated the two germline ends. From germline, CDR1 is SGHRS and CDR2 YFSETQ. The CDR3 here is CASRPEGLVADTQYF. CDR3 DNA: TGCGCCAGCAGACCCGAGGGGCTAGTGGCAGATACGCAGTATTTT.

The rearrangement links TRBV10-2 to TRBJ2-1; D unresolved. CDR1 is WSHSY and CDR2 is SAAADI in the germline V gene. The length of the CDR3 is 15 residues. The germline V and J ends were trimmed by 2 bases and 6 bases, with 14 bases remaining between them. The CDR3 protein is CASSEGDPWANEQFF. The CDR3 nucleotides are TGCGCCAGCAGTGAGGGGGATCCCTGGGCCAATGAGCAGTTCTTC.